This T cell receptor beta chain is from a study of T cells in localized non-small cell lung cancer. Study-wide results and limits: Only one tumor region was sequenced, so heterogeneity remains possible.

Worth noting for this clone: As yet, its antigen is unknown.

The V gene lost 0 bases and the J gene lost 3 bases, with 12 bases spanning the gap. Germline CDR1 is GTSNPN and CDR2 is SVGIG (reference sequence). The CDR3 is 15 amino acids. Data came from immunoSEQ multiplex PCR; TCRdb stores just in-frame clones and leaves some out. The sample holds fewer than 12,000 clones; just under 50% are singletons and the top ten take approximately 4.5%. J is TRBJ2-1 and V is TRBV30, with D uncertain. The clonotype was recovered from a woman aged 40 to 75 with stage II squamous cell lung carcinoma. The specimen comprised lymph node tissue, sampled before any cancer treatment. Written as DNA, the CDR3 is TGTGCCTGGAGTGTGGTAGCTAGGTTCTACAATGAGCAGTTCTTC. Amino acid sequence: CAWSVVARFYNEQFF.